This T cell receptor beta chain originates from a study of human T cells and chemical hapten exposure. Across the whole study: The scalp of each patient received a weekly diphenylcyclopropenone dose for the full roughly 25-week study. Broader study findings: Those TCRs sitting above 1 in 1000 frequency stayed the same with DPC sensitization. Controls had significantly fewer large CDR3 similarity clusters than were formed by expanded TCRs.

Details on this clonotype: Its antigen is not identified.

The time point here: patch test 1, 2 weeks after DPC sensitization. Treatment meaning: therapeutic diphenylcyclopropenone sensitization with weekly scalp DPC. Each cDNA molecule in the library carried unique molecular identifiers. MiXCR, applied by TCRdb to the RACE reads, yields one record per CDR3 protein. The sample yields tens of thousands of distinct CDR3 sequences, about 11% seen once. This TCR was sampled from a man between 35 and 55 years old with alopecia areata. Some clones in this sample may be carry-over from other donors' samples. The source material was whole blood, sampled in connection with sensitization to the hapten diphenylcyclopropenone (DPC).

The CDR3 nucleotides read TGTGCCAGCAGAGAACTAGCGGGAGGCACAGATACGCAGTATTTT. Encoded protein: CASRELAGGTDTQYF. The V and J genes are TRBV6-1 and TRBJ2-3, with 11 bases lining up with TRBD2. The germline gives CDR1 MNHNS, CDR2 SASEGT. The CDR3 extends over 15 amino acids. V was pared by 6 bases and J by 1 base, with 3 bases of the junction left unmatched.